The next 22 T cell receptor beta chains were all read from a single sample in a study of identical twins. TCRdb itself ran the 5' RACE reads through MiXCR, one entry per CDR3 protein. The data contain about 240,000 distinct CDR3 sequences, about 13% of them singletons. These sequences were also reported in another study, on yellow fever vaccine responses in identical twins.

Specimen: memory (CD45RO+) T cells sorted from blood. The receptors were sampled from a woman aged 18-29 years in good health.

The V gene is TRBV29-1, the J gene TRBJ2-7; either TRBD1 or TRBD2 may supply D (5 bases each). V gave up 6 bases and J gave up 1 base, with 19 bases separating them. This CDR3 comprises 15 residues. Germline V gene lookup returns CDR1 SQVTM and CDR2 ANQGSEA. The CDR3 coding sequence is TGCAGCGTCGCCAGGGCGCCAGGGAGTTCCTACGAGCAGTACTTC. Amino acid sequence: CSVARAPGSSYEQYF.

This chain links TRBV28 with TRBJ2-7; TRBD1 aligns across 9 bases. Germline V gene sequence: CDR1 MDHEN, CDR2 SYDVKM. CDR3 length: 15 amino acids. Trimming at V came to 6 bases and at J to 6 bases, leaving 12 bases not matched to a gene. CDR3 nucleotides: TGTGCCAGCAGCCCCCCGTGGGGACAGGGATCCGAGCAGTACTTC. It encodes CASSPPWGQGSEQYF.

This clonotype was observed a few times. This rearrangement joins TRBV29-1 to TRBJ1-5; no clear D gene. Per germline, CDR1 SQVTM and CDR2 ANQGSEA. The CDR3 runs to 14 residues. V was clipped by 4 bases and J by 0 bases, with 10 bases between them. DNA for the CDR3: TGCAGCGTTGGGGGTGGGAATAGCAATCAGCCCCAGCATTTT. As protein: CSVGGGNSNQPQHF.

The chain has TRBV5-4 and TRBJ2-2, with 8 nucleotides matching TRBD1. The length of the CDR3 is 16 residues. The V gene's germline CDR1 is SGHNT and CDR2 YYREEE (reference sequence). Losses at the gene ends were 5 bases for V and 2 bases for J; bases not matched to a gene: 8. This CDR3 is CASRRGQGGNTGELFF. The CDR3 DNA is TGTGCCAGCAGACGAGGACAGGGAGGCAACACCGGGGAGCTGTTTTTT.

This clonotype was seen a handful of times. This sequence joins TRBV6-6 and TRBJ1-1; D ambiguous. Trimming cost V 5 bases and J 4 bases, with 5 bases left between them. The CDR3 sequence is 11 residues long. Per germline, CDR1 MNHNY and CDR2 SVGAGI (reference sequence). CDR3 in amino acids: CASSISTEAFF. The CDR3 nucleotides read TGTGCCAGCAGTATATCCACTGAAGCTTTCTTT.

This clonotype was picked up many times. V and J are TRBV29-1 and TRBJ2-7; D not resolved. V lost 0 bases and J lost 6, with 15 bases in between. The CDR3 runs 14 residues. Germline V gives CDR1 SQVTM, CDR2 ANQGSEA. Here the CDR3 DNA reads TGCAGCGTTGAAGATCTTCGAGGACGTGGCGAGCAGTACTTC. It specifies CSVEDLRGRGEQYF.

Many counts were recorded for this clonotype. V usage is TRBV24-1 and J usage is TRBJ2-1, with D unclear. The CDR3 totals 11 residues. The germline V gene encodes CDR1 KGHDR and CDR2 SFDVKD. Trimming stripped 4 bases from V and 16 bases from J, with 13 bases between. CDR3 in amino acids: CATSDRSESFF. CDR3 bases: TGTGCCACCAGTGACAGGTCTGAGTCTTTCTTC.

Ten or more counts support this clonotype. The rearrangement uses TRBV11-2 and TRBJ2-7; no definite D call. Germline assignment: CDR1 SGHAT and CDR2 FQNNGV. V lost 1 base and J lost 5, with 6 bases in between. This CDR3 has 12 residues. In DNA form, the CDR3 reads TGTGCCAGCAGCTTAGGGGGAAACGAGCAGTACTTC. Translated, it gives CASSLGGNEQYF.

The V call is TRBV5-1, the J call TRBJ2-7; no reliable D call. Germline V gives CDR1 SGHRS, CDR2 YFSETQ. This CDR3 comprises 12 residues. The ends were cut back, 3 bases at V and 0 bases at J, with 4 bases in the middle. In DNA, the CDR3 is TGCGCCAGCAGCTCCGCCTCCTACGAGCAGTACTTC. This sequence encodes CASSSASYEQYF.

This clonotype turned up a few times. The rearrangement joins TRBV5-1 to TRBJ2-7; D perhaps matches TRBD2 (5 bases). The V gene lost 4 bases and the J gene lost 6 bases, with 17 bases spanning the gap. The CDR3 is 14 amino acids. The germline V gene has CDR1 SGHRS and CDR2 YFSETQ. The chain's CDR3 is CASSNGLVGGEQYF. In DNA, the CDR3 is TGCGCCAGCAGCAATGGGCTCGTAGGAGGCGAGCAGTACTTC.

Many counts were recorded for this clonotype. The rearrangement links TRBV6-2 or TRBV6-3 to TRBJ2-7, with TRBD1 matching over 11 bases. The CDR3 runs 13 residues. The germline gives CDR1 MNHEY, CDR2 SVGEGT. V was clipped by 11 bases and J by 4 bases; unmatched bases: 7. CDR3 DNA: TGTGCCGGTGGGACAGGGGGTGGATACGAGCAGTACTTC. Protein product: CAGGTGGGYEQYF.

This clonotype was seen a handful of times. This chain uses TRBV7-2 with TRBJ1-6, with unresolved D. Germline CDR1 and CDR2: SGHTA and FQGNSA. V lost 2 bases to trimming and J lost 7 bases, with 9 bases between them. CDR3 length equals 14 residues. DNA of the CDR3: TGTGCCAGCAGCTTAAAGACGGGAAATTCACCCCTCCACTTT. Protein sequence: CASSLKTGNSPLHF.

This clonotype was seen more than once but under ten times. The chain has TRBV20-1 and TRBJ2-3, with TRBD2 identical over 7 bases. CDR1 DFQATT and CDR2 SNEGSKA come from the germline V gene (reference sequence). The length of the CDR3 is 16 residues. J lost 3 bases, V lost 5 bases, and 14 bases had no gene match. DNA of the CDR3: TGCAGTGCTGAACCTACCGCGGGAGCCAAAACAGATACGCAGTATTTT. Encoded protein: CSAEPTAGAKTDTQYF.

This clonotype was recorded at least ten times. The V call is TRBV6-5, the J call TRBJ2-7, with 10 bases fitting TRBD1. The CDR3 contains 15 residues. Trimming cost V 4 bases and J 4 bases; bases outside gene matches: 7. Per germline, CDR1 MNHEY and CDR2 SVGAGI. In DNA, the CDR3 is TGTGCCAGCAGTTCCGGGACAGGGGCCGCGTACGAGCAGTACTTC. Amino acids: CASSSGTGAAYEQYF.

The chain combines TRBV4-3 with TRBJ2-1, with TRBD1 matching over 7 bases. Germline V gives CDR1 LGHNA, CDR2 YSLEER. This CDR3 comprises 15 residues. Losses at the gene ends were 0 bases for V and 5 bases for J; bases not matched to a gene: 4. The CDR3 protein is CASSQDFTGDNEQFF. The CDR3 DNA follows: TGCGCCAGCAGCCAAGATTTTACAGGGGACAATGAGCAGTTCTTC.

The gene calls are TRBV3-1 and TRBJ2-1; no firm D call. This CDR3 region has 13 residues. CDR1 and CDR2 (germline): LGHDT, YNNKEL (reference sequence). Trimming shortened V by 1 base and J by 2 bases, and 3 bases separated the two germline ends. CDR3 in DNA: TGTGCCAGCAGCCAAGGTACCTACAATGAGCAGTTCTTC. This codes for CASSQGTYNEQFF.

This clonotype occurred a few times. As DNA, the CDR3 is TGTGCCAGCAGCTTAGTTGTGGGGGGCAATCAGCCCCAGCATTTT. This codes for CASSLVVGGNQPQHF. The rearrangement links TRBV7-2 to TRBJ1-5; D is perhaps TRBD1 (5 bases). CDR3 length: 15 amino acids. Trimming took 1 base from V and 2 from J, leaving 9 bases between them. CDR1 SGHTA and CDR2 FQGNSA come from the germline V gene. Drawing the rest from reference TRBV7-2 and TRBJ1-5, the complete variable domain is GAGVSQSPSNKVTEKGKDVELRCDPISGHTALYWYRQSLGQGLEFLIYFQGNSAPDKSGLPSDRFSAERTGGSVSTLTIQRTQQEDSAVYLCASSLVVGGNQPQHFGDGTRLSIL.

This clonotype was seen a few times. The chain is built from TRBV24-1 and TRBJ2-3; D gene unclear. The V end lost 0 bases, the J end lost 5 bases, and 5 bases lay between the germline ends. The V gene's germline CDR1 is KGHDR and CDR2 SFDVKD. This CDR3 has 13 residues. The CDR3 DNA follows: TGTGCCACCAGTGATTTGAGGAAAGATACGCAGTATTTT. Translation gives CATSDLRKDTQYF.

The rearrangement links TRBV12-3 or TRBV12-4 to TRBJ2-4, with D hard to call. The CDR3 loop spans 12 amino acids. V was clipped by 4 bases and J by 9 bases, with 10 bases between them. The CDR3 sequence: CASSSPQTIQYF. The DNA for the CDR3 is TGTGCCAGCAGTTCCCCCCAGACCATTCAGTACTTC.

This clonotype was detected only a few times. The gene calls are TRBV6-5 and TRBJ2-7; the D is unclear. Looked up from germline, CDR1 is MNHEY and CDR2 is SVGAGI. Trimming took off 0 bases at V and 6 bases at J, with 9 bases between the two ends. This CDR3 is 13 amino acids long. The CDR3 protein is CASSYSSQIEQYF. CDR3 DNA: TGTGCCAGCAGTTACTCGTCCCAAATCGAGCAGTACTTC.

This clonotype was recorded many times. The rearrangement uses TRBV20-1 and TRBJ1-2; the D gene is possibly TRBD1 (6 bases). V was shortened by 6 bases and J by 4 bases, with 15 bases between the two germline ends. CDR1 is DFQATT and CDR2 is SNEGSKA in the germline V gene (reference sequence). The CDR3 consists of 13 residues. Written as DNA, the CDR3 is TGCAGTGCGGTTCCGACAGGCCTCTATGGCTACACCTTC. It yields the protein CSAVPTGLYGYTF.

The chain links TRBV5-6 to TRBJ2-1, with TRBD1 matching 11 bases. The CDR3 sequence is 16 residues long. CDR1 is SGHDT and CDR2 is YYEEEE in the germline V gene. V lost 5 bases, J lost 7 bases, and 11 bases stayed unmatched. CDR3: CASSRSGTGGRNEQFF. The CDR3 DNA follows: TGTGCCAGCAGTCGCTCCGGGACAGGGGGTAGGAATGAGCAGTTCTTC.